This T cell receptor beta chain was documented in a study of Graves' ophthalmopathy and Graves' hyperthyroidism listed by TCRdb under 2018. Context from the whole study: Peripheral blood samples were taken at the time of initial diagnosis, before any treatment was given. TCR beta repertoire signatures were used to distinguish Graves' ophthalmopathy from Graves' hyperthyroidism and to predict progression to ophthalmopathy. In total, 135 blood samples were TCR-sequenced: approximately 42 ophthalmopathy, under 80 hyperthyroidism and roughly 17 hyperthyroidism-to-ophthalmopathy patients. To explore V-J signatures that separate ophthalmopathy from hyperthyroidism, a discovery set of around 97 patients was enrolled, consisting of about 45 with ophthalmopathy and some 59 with stable hyperthyroidism. The independent validation cohort included approximately 19 hyperthyroidism patients plus 17 patients who later progressed from hyperthyroidism to ophthalmopathy. In over 5 hyperthyroidism patients, the T-cell repertoire of thyroid tissue was compared with the T-cell repertoire of blood. Following sample collection, hyperthyroidism patients were given methimazole at a starting dose of 30 mg daily, and ophthalmopathy patients were given high-dose intravenous methylprednisolone. Beyond this particular receptor, the publication reports: In validation, the model predicted ophthalmopathy progression with 70.59% sensitivity and roughly 72% specificity; 12 predicted patients were CT-confirmed with GO in a median of approximately 6.5 months. Most of the expanded thyroid clonotypes with a frequency above 0.001 were also detected in blood, and it was suggested that the thyroid immune response may be reflected by blood repertoires. In cross-validation, the 13-signature model distinguished ophthalmopathy from stable hyperthyroidism with approximately 90% sensitivity and 81.08% specificity, and in the test set the corresponding values were approximately 79% and 70%. No statistical method was used to predetermine the sample size, and group allocation was not hidden from the investigators.

TCR beta CDR3 regions were amplified from RNA transcripts for repertoire sequencing. The first round was an RT-PCR using HTBI primers with the Qiagen OneStep RT-PCR kit, and this first round was followed by a second-round multiplex PCR, then size selection and purification. Libraries were sequenced paired-end with 100 bp reads on an Illumina HiSeq2000. On the authors' methods: SOAPnuke was used to process the reads, removing any read that contained adapters or uncalled bases, had a mean Phred below 15, or lacked an exact match to the constant primer or identifier. COPE v1.2.5 was used to merge high-quality paired reads. Clonotypes were defined as unique nucleotide sequences and were aligned to IMGT TRB V, D and J references using MiTCR v1.1. Analysis was restricted to V-J combinations with a frequency above 0.0001, which covered roughly 99% of repertoires. For each V-J combination, a TCR clonal expansion and chaos score was defined as the ratio of F50 clonal expansion to chaos observed in the TCRdist matrix. Welch's t-statistics and random forest were used to reduce the features to some 13 V-J combinations, which were then used as input to a naive Bayes classifier. The Morisita-Horn index was used to measure how similar the thyroid and blood repertoires were. Starting from the raw public reads, TCRdb applied fastp trimming at Q25, assembled clones with MiXCR and retained in-frame beta chains. Every CDR3 protein is listed once, alongside the most common genes and DNA of its rows. The V and J calls shown here were made by TCRdb, not taken from the authors' results. The sample profile shows 300,000 to 350,000 distinct CDR3 sequences; roughly 16% of them were found once. The biggest ten clones account for 10% to 15% of the sample.

This clonotype was recorded at least ten times. Its antigen is currently not known. No much larger clonotype is one base removed from it; base qualities were not supplied. Taken from cysteine to phenylalanine, the CDR3 has 13 residues. Only the CDR3 DNA stays, 39 bases, in frame from base 1. The germline V gene provides CDR1 SGHTA and CDR2 FQGTGA. V has 5 bases trimmed and J has 7 bases trimmed; junction bases matching no gene number 5. Patients with ophthalmopathy had moderately to severely active disease, with a Clinical Activity Score of 3 or more, a NOSPECS grade of 4 or more, and a disease duration of less than 3 months. Anyone with other autoimmune diseases, uncontrolled infections, pregnancy or lactation was excluded from the study. Diagnosis relied on clinical symptoms, serum thyroxine, TRAb, thyroid ultrasound and orbital computed tomography. Ficoll-Paque density gradient centrifugation was used to isolate PBMCs from under 11 ml of fresh peripheral blood. Trizol reagent was used to extract the total RNA, and its quality was then checked on an Agilent 2100 Bioanalyzer.

The source of this sequence is an adult man with Graves' ophthalmopathy. Sequencing was done on a sample of peripheral blood. The chain is encoded by TRBV7-3 joined to TRBJ1-2; 9 nucleotides in the junction match TRBD1. The DNA sequence follows: TGTGCCAGCAGCCGGGACAGGGTGTTTGGCTACACCTTC. This codes for CASSRDRVFGYTF.